This passage covers 30 T cell receptor beta chains from one sample sequenced in a study of cytomegalovirus exposure and HLA in healthy donors. PCR employed 60 Vbeta and 13 Jbeta primers. Generated by immunoSEQ multiplex PCR, the TCRdb table keeps only in-frame clones and is missing some. The data contain over 150,000 clones, approximately 81% of them singletons. Sequencing was done on a sample of PBMCs. The receptors originated from a boy aged 2-9 years in good health and CMV-seronegative.

The rearrangement joins TRBV10-3 to TRBJ1-2, with TRBD1 as a possible D gene (5 bases). Trimming removed 7 bases from V and 4 bases from J, with 13 bases in between. Germline assignment: CDR1 ENHRY and CDR2 SYGVKD. The CDR3 length is 13 residues. The CDR3 loop is CAITGDSLYGYTF. CDR3 sequence (DNA): TGTGCCATCACTGGGGACTCCCTCTATGGCTACACCTTC.

The chain links TRBV7-9 to TRBJ2-5, with D possibly being TRBD1 (5 bases). V was cut by 1 base and J by 4 bases, with 13 bases left in between. The CDR3 totals 15 residues. Germline assignment: CDR1 SEHNR and CDR2 FQNEAQ (reference sequence). CDR3 DNA sequence: TGTGCCAGCAGCTTAGGGCAGGGAAATTTAGAGACCCAGTACTTC. This gives the protein CASSLGQGNLETQYF. Together with reference TRBV7-9 and TRBJ2-5, the CDR3 gives the full variable domain: DTGVSQNPRHKITKRGQNVTFRCDPISEHNRLYWYRQTLGQGPEFLTYFQNEAQLEKSRLLSDRFSAERPKGSFSTLEIQRTEQGDSAMYLCASSLGQGNLETQYFGPGTRLLVL.

The genes are TRBV5-1 and TRBJ2-3; a weak D match, TRBD2 (6 bases). Per the germline V gene, CDR1 is SGHRS and CDR2 is YFSETQ. CDR3 length: 16 residues. Trimming shortened V by 0 bases and J by 2 bases, and 13 bases separated the two germline ends. This chain's CDR3 is CASSLGDLRITDTQYF. In DNA, the CDR3 is TGCGCCAGCAGCTTGGGGGACTTAAGAATCACAGATACGCAGTATTTT.

The chain has TRBV6-5 and TRBJ2-2; D is unclear. With the DNA end fitting TRBJ1-3 better, the J assignment may be wrong. This CDR3 is 15 amino acids long. Germline assignment: CDR1 MNHEY and CDR2 SVGAGI. The CDR3 loop reads CASGSSGRAGNTIYF. CDR3 in DNA: TGTGCCAGCGGTTCATCTGGGAGGGCTGGAAACACCATATATTTT.

The V gene is TRBV4-1, the J gene TRBJ2-2; perhaps TRBD2 as D (5 bases). Trimming stripped 8 bases from V and 9 bases from J, with 7 bases between. The CDR3 length is 10 residues. Germline assignment: CDR1 MGHRA and CDR2 YSYEKL. In nucleotides, the CDR3 is TGCGCCAGCGGAGGTTGGGAGCTGTTTTTT. It translates to CASGGWELFF.

V usage is TRBV11-2 and J usage is TRBJ2-5; 8 nucleotides line up with TRBD2. J lost 5 bases, V lost 5 bases, and 10 bases had no gene match. Germline V gene sequence: CDR1 SGHAT, CDR2 FQNNGV. The CDR3 is made up of 15 amino acids. The CDR3 coding sequence is TGTGCCAGCAGCCCCACGGGGGGCGGGAGGGAGACCCAGTACTTC. Protein sequence: CASSPTGGGRETQYF.

The gene calls are TRBV5-1 and TRBJ2-5; 11 nucleotides line up with TRBD2. This CDR3 has 14 residues. Trimming cost V 4 bases and J 5 bases; bases outside gene matches: 4. Germline V CDR1 and CDR2: SGHRS, YFSETQ. The CDR3 nucleotides read TGCGCCAGCAGCGGACTAGCGGGTGAGGAGACCCAGTACTTC. This sequence encodes CASSGLAGEETQYF.

This chain links TRBV5-1 with TRBJ2-5, with TRBD2 matching 11 bases. The CDR3 runs 14 residues. Trimming removed 0 bases from V and 6 bases from J; junction bases left unmatched: 1. Germline V gene lookup returns CDR1 SGHRS and CDR2 YFSETQ. The DNA for the CDR3 is TGCGCCAGCAGCTTGGGACTAGCGGGAAAGACCCAGTACTTC. Its protein is CASSLGLAGKTQYF.

This clone was counted once. The V and J genes are TRBV5-4 and TRBJ2-7; 12 nucleotides line up with TRBD2. Germline CDR1 and CDR2: SGHNT and YYREEE (reference sequence). The ends lost 3 bases at V and 2 bases at J; junction bases unmatched: 6. This CDR3 is built from 16 residues. The CDR3 DNA reads as TGTGCCAGCAGCTCTTCGAGGACTAGCGGGACCTACGAGCAGTACTTC. Translated, it gives CASSSSRTSGTYEQYF.

V and J are TRBV5-1 and TRBJ2-1; TRBD2 aligns across 9 bases. Germline CDR1 and CDR2: SGHRS and YFSETQ. There are 17 residues in the CDR3. The V segment lost 4 bases and the J segment 3 bases; nucleotides outside the gene matches: 11. The DNA for the CDR3 is TGCGCCAGCAGCCTCCCAACCTCTAGCGGGATCTACAATGAGCAGTTCTTC. Translated: CASSLPTSSGIYNEQFF. The full variable domain, its missing parts supplied by reference TRBV5-1 and TRBJ2-1, is KAGVTQTPRYLIKTRGQQVTLSCSPISGHRSVSWYQQTPGQGLQFLFEYFSETQRNKGNFPGRFSGRQFSNSRSEMNVSTLELGDSALYLCASSLPTSSGIYNEQFFGPGTRLTVL.

This clone was counted once. The junction departs from germline at one end; a sequencing error may be responsible. The chain employs TRBV7-7 and TRBJ2-1; tentatively, D is TRBD2 (5 bases). This CDR3 is 15 amino acids long. CDR1 and CDR2 from the germline V gene are SSHAT and FNYEAQ (reference sequence). DNA of the CDR3: TGTGCTAGCAGCTTAATAGCGTCCGGGGTGGATGAGCAGTTCTTC. It translates to CASSLIASGVDEQFF.

The V gene is TRBV28, the J gene TRBJ1-1, with 9 bases lining up with TRBD1. Germline values: CDR1 MDHEN, CDR2 SYDVKM. CDR3 size: 16 residues. The J segment lost 1 base and the V segment lost 6 bases, leaving 9 bases of the junction unmatched. The CDR3 spells CASRRDRANGNTEAFF. CDR3 in DNA: TGTGCCAGCAGACGGGACAGGGCGAATGGGAACACTGAAGCTTTCTTT. The whole variable domain, filled in from reference TRBV28 and TRBJ1-1, reads DVKVTQSSRYLVKRTGEKVFLECVQDMDHENMFWYRQDPGLGLRLIYFSYDVKMKEKGDIPEGYSVSREKKERFSLILESASTNQTSMYLCASRRDRANGNTEAFFGQGTRLTVV.

The chain carries TRBV18 and TRBJ2-7; D might be TRBD2 (5 bases). The CDR3 is 16 amino acids. CDR1 is KGHSH, CDR2 LQKENI, per germline. V gave up 0 bases and J gave up 0 bases, with 12 bases separating them. The DNA of the CDR3 is TGTGCCAGCTCACCACCGATCCGGGGAAGCTCCTACGAGCAGTACTTC. Translation gives CASSPPIRGSSYEQYF.

The rearrangement uses TRBV10-2 and TRBJ2-1, with 9 bases matching TRBD2. Per the germline V gene, CDR1 is WSHSY and CDR2 is SAAADI. V was pared by 8 bases and J by 4 bases, with 9 bases of the junction left unmatched. This CDR3 spans 15 amino acids. The DNA for the CDR3 is TGCGCCAGCGGGGCGGGAGGGCCGGAATACAATGAGCAGTTCTTC. Protein: CASGAGGPEYNEQFF.

V usage is TRBV27 and J usage is TRBJ2-3; 7 bases map to TRBD1. The CDR3 extends over 15 amino acids. Germline trimming cut 4 bases from V and 2 bases from J; bases unmatched to any gene: 6. Looked up from germline, CDR1 is MNHEY and CDR2 is SMNVEV (reference sequence). The CDR3 DNA reads TGTGCCAGCAGTTCCCTGACAGGGAACACAGATACGCAGTATTTT. This encodes CASSSLTGNTDTQYF.

V usage is TRBV27 and J usage is TRBJ2-3, with 7 bases lining up with TRBD2. The CDR3 is 15 amino acids. Per germline, CDR1 MNHEY and CDR2 SMNVEV (reference sequence). The trim removed 5 bases at V and 5 bases at J, leaving 10 bases unmatched. CDR3 sequence (DNA): TGTGCCAGCAGTATCACCCGCGGGAGCGGAGATACGCAGTATTTT. Translated: CASSITRGSGDTQYF.

CDR3 DNA sequence: TGTGCCAGCAGCTTGGGCGGGGGGCTAGCCAAAAACATTCAGTACTTC. Protein product: CASSLGGGLAKNIQYF. The chain is built from TRBV5-4 and TRBJ2-4; 8 bases agree with TRBD2. Germline V CDR1 and CDR2: SGHNT, YYREEE (reference sequence). The CDR3 consists of 16 residues. V was pared by 0 bases and J by 0 bases, with 2 bases of the junction left unmatched.

This clone was recorded only once. This chain connects TRBV19 to TRBJ2-1, with D tentatively TRBD2 (5 bases). CDR1 LNHDA and CDR2 SQIVND come from the germline V gene (reference sequence). This CDR3 contains 16 residues. Trimming shortened V by 2 bases and J by 0 bases, and 11 bases separated the two germline ends. CDR3 nucleotides: TGTGCCAGTAGTATAAGGAGGTCTTCCTCCTACAATGAGCAGTTCTTC. Translating it yields CASSIRRSSSYNEQFF.

The chain is built from TRBV6-5 and TRBJ2-7; 8 bases line up with TRBD1. The junction had 7 bases not matched to a gene; V was cut back by 0 bases and J by 6 bases. The CDR3 runs to 15 residues. CDR1 MNHEY and CDR2 SVGAGI come from the germline V gene. In DNA form, the CDR3 reads TGTGCCAGCAGTTACTCGTATACAGGGGGATCCGAGCAGTACTTC. This codes for CASSYSYTGGSEQYF.

This chain links TRBV4-1 with TRBJ2-7; D is possibly TRBD2 (6 bases). The CDR3 sequence is 15 residues long. V was shortened by 1 base and J by 6 bases, with 16 bases between the two germline ends. Germline CDR1 and CDR2: MGHRA and YSYEKL. Here the CDR3 reads CASSQGTEGFGEQYF. DNA of the CDR3: TGCGCCAGCAGCCAAGGGACGGAGGGATTCGGCGAGCAGTACTTC.

The rearrangement uses TRBV6-1 and TRBJ2-5; D not resolved. Germline assignment: CDR1 MNHNS and CDR2 SASEGT. This CDR3 is 10 amino acids long. V lost 7 bases and J lost 4, with 4 bases in between. In DNA, the CDR3 is TGTGCCAGCACCAGAGAGACCCAGTACTTC. Residues: CASTRETQYF.

The rearrangement links TRBV25-1 to TRBJ1-2; D remains unclear. This CDR3 comprises 13 residues. V dropped 3 bases and J dropped 4 bases, with 9 bases sitting between them. The V gene's germline CDR1 is MGHDK and CDR2 SYGVNS. The CDR3 is CASSDATAYGYTF. For the CDR3, the DNA is TGTGCCAGCAGTGATGCCACAGCCTATGGCTACACCTTC.

V gene TRBV7-9 combines with J gene TRBJ2-1, with D unclear. The CDR3 has 14 amino acids. CDR1 SEHNR and CDR2 FQNEAQ come from the germline V gene (reference sequence). Trimming took 5 bases from V and 4 from J, leaving 12 bases between them. The CDR3 DNA follows: TGTGCCAGCAGCCTTAAACAAGAATACAATGAGCAGTTCTTC. This sequence encodes CASSLKQEYNEQFF.

V and J are TRBV18 and TRBJ1-2; D gene ambiguous. CDR1 is KGHSH, CDR2 LQKENI, per germline. There are 14 residues in the CDR3. Trimming took 3 bases from V and 0 from J, leaving 8 bases between them. CDR3 nucleotides: TGTGCCAGCTCACCGGGCCTCTCTAACTATGGCTACACCTTC. Its translation is CASSPGLSNYGYTF.

CDR3 in DNA: TGTGCCAGCAGTGCTCCAGATACGCAGTATTTT. This encodes CASSAPDTQYF. The V gene is TRBV25-1, the J gene TRBJ2-3; D ambiguous. Germline CDR1 and CDR2: MGHDK and SYGVNS. The length of the CDR3 is 11 residues. The ends were cut back, 4 bases at V and 4 bases at J, with 3 bases in the middle.

This chain joins TRBV19 and TRBJ1-1; 7 bases are shared with TRBD1. Germline CDR1 reads LNHDA; CDR2 reads SQIVND (reference sequence). Losses at the gene ends were 7 bases for V and 1 base for J; bases not matched to a gene: 9. The CDR3 contains 15 residues. This CDR3 is CASNSRGPSNTEAFF. The CDR3 region has the DNA TGTGCCAGTAACTCAAGGGGGCCCTCGAACACTGAAGCTTTCTTT.

The rearrangement links TRBV6-1 to TRBJ2-3; D is perhaps TRBD2 (6 bases). CDR1 is MNHNS, CDR2 SASEGT, per germline. The length of the CDR3 is 15 residues. V was cut by 2 bases and J by 4 bases, with 13 bases left in between. CDR3 residues: CASSELRVAADTQYF. CDR3 in DNA: TGTGCCAGCAGTGAACTCAGAGTAGCGGCAGATACGCAGTATTTT.

J is TRBJ1-3 and V is TRBV15, with a tentative D call TRBD1 (5 bases). In germline, CDR1 is LNHNV, CDR2 YYDKDF (reference sequence). The V gene lost 1 base and the J gene lost 1 base, with 14 bases spanning the gap. CDR3 length equals 17 residues. This CDR3 reads CATSRASSGVSGNTIYF. The DNA for the CDR3 is TGTGCCACCAGCAGAGCTTCCTCGGGGGTTTCTGGAAACACCATATATTTT.

The chain has TRBV10-1 and TRBJ2-7; the D gene is possibly TRBD1 (6 bases). The germline V gene has CDR1 WNHNN and CDR2 SYGVQD (reference sequence). The CDR3 totals 12 residues. V was clipped by 5 bases and J by 7 bases, with 12 bases between them. The CDR3 DNA sequence: TGCGCCAGCAGTTTCTCAAGGGGGGAGCAGTACTTC. Residues: CASSFSRGEQYF.

This chain connects TRBV27 to TRBJ2-6, with D maybe TRBD2 (5 bases). There are 14 residues in the CDR3. Trimming cost V 8 bases and J 3 bases, with 11 bases left between them. The germline CDR1 and CDR2 sequences are MNHEY and SMNVEV (reference sequence). The CDR3 nucleotides read TGTGCCAGCTGCCGGAGGAGTGGGGCCAACGTCCTGACTTTC. It is translated as CASCRRSGANVLTF.